The clone carrying this T cell receptor (beta chain) was counted ten times or more. The antigen is not known. In TCRdb, the reads were re-called with MiXCR into one record per CDR3 protein. The sample shows 150,000 to 200,000 distinct CDR3 sequences, less than 9.5% of them seen only once. The record originates from a study of T cell repertoires in cytomegalovirus infection. Study-level background: From public TCR beta signatures came an indication of both CMV infection and matching HLA type. Findings and caveats of the study: CMV-specific TCR beta clonotypes restricted by HLA-C were the ones dominating the ex vivo response. Using cumulative public TCR beta family frequency, the authors identified those who carried CMV together with the relevant HLA.

The germline V gene has CDR1 MNHNS and CDR2 SASEGT. Unmatched junction bases numbered 8, after V lost 6 bases and J lost 4 bases. This CDR3 contains 15 residues. The source is a human donor in good health (CMV status not recorded). Some clones in this sample may be carry-over from other donors' samples. The chain employs TRBV6-1 and TRBJ1-1, with 10 nucleotides matching TRBD1. The sample was PBMCs. The DNA for the CDR3 is TGTGCCAGCAGACCAACGGGACAGGGGCGCACTGAAGCTTTCTTT. Translated, it gives CASRPTGQGRTEAFF.